This T cell receptor (beta chain) was identified during a study of T cells in tuberculosis. This CDR3 is 14 amino acids long. Germline V gene sequence: CDR1 LGHNT, CDR2 FRNRAP. The germline V and J ends were trimmed by 5 bases and 2 bases, with 12 bases remaining between them. The protocol was immunoSEQ multiplex PCR, while the TCRdb copy is restricted to in-frame clones and leaves out a portion. The sample consists of about 32,000 clones, roughly 95% of them appearing once. The sequence came from a donor between 10 and 29 years old with latent tuberculosis or without tuberculosis infection. The chain is built from TRBV12-5 and TRBJ1-2; tentative D call: TRBD1 (5 bases). Sequencing was done on a sample of PBMCs. CDR3 coding DNA: TGTGCTAGTGGTCCGCGGGGGGAGAACTATGGCTACACCTTC. It specifies CASGPRGENYGYTF.